This T cell receptor (beta chain) came from a study of cytomegalovirus exposure and HLA in healthy donors. General study findings and limits: 87-base-pair reads could not separate some V segments, including TRBV6-2 and TRBV6-3. In a later analysis, across HLA loci, associated TCR counts were highest for DRB1, lowest for HLA-C. Immune exposure information comprised only CMV serostatus.

The PCR used 60 Vbeta and 13 Jbeta primers. This table comes from immunoSEQ multiplex PCR, and its TCRdb copy is limited to in-frame clones, with some not included. The sample includes 100,000 or so clones, roughly four fifths of them seen just once. As concerns this clone: Antigen: not known.

This CDR3 contains 16 residues. In germline, CDR1 is MGHRA, CDR2 YSYEKL. V was clipped by 0 bases and J by 2 bases, with 13 bases between them. The chain employs TRBV4-1 and TRBJ1-1, with no clear D. Input material: PBMCs. This receptor was taken from a man aged 35-49 years in good health and CMV-seronegative. The CDR3 DNA reads TGCGCCAGCAGCCAAGATGTGGAACAGTTAAACACTGAAGCTTTCTTT. Translated, it gives CASSQDVEQLNTEAFF.